Here is one T cell receptor beta chain with its context. This specimen comes from a study of cytotoxic CD8 clonotypes in ibrutinib-treated CLL. The method was immunoSEQ multiplex PCR; TCRdb's version includes in-frame clones alone and lacks a portion of them. The table includes roughly 250,000 clones, roughly 70% detected once. The CDR3 is 18 residues long. Deletions cut 5 bases from V and 7 bases from J, with 27 bases between. Germline CDR1 SGHNT, CDR2 YENEEA. The genes are TRBV11-3 and TRBJ1-5; D not certain. The TCR sequence derives from a human donor with chronic lymphocytic leukemia. The sequencing here drew on PBMCs, taken after 24 months of ibrutinib treatment. The CDR3 sequence: CASSPVLRWEGERQPQHF. CDR3 bases: TGTGCCAGCAGCCCCGTCCTTAGATGGGAGGGCGAGAGGCAGCCCCAGCATTTT.